The 24 T cell receptor beta chains below were found in one sample sequenced in a study of tumor T cells in aggressive B-cell lymphoma. Data came from immunoSEQ multiplex PCR; TCRdb stores just in-frame clones and leaves some out. The table records approximately 7,100 clones, 82% of them present only once. Input material: tumor tissue. The origin of the receptors is an adult with diffuse large B cell lymphoma.

The rearrangement uses TRBV5-1 and TRBJ1-4, with D unresolved. CDR1 SGHRS and CDR2 YFSETQ come from the germline V gene. Trimming cost V 4 bases and J 1 base, with 14 bases left between them. The length of the CDR3 is 16 residues. CDR3 region: CASSDGEWGTNEKLFF. Written as DNA, the CDR3 is TGCGCCAGCAGCGACGGGGAGTGGGGAACTAATGAAAAACTGTTTTTT.

The chain is built from TRBV9 and TRBJ1-1; D may be TRBD1 (6 bases). CDR1 is SGDLS and CDR2 is YYNGEE in the germline V gene. The CDR3 has 14 amino acids. V lost 0 bases and J lost 0, with 6 bases in between. CDR3 bases: TGTGCCAGCAGCGTAGGGGACATGAACACTGAAGCTTTCTTT. Encoded protein: CASSVGDMNTEAFF.

The V and J genes are TRBV28 and TRBJ2-3; TRBD2 aligns across 10 bases. Germline CDR1 is MDHEN and CDR2 is SYDVKM. Trimming took 1 base from V and 0 from J; bases not matched to a gene: 10. The CDR3 length is 19 residues. The CDR3 DNA follows: TGTGCCAGCAGTTTATACGGGAGCGGGAGGGTACCTAGCACAGATACGCAGTATTTT. The encoded protein is CASSLYGSGRVPSTDTQYF.

The chain couples TRBV4-1 to TRBJ2-5; tentatively, D is TRBD2 (5 bases). Germline V lookup: CDR1 MGHRA, CDR2 YSYEKL. Trimming removed 3 bases at V and 5 bases at J, with 10 bases between. The CDR3 has 13 residues. The CDR3 loop is CASSQTTSETQYF. The CDR3 DNA reads as TGCGCCAGCAGCCAGACTACCTCGGAGACCCAGTACTTC.

This sequence joins TRBV7-9 and TRBJ1-6; 8 nucleotides line up with TRBD1. Germline loops: CDR1 SEHNR, CDR2 FQNEAQ (reference sequence). The CDR3 sequence is 15 residues long. J gave up 9 bases and V 3 bases, and 7 bases lay outside the gene matches. CDR3 sequence reads: CASSFWQGAISPLHF. The CDR3 DNA sequence: TGTGCCAGCAGCTTTTGGCAGGGGGCAATTTCACCCCTCCACTTT. The full variable domain, in which reference TRBV7-9 and TRBJ1-6 provide the parts outside the CDR3, is DTGVSQNPRHKITKRGQNVTFRCDPISEHNRLYWYRQTLGQGPEFLTYFQNEAQLEKSRLLSDRFSAERPKGSFSTLEIQRTEQGDSAMYLCASSFWQGAISPLHFGNGTRLTVT.

This clone was observed a few times. J is TRBJ2-1 and V is TRBV6-6, with TRBD2 as a possible D gene (6 bases). Germline V gene sequence: CDR1 MNHNY, CDR2 SVGAGI (reference sequence). This CDR3 comprises 15 residues. V was pared by 6 bases and J by 4 bases, with 16 bases between. In DNA, the CDR3 is TGTGCCAGCAGCCCCGGGGTAGCGGATTACAATGAGCAGTTCTTC. It yields the protein CASSPGVADYNEQFF.

The J gene is TRBJ1-2, the V gene TRBV4-3, with 8 bases lining up with TRBD1. There are 17 residues in the CDR3. CDR1 and CDR2 (germline): LGHNA, YSLEER. The J segment lost 2 bases and the V segment lost 3 bases, leaving 11 bases of the junction unmatched. CDR3 in DNA: TGCGCCAGCAGCCACATACCTGACAGGGGCCCCAACTATGGCTACACCTTC. It is translated as CASSHIPDRGPNYGYTF.

The chain recombines TRBV7-2 with TRBJ2-3; 7 bases align to TRBD2. This CDR3 contains 13 residues. After removal of 1 base from V and 8 bases from J, the junction contained 3 bases not matched to a gene. Germline CDR1 reads SGHTA; CDR2 reads FQGNSA. In nucleotides, the CDR3 is TGTGCCAGCAGCTTAGAAGGCGGGAGTACGCAGTATTTT. This sequence encodes CASSLEGGSTQYF.

This clone was detected once. The chain joins TRBV29-1 to TRBJ2-3, with D hard to call. Germline CDR1 reads SQVTM; CDR2 reads ANQGSEA. The ends were cut back, 0 bases at V and 1 base at J, with 23 bases in the middle. The CDR3 extends over 19 amino acids. This CDR3 reads CSVEDSLTFTRACTDTQYF. The CDR3 nucleotides are TGCAGCGTTGAAGATAGCCTAACTTTTACAAGAGCCTGCACAGATACGCAGTATTTT.

The chain joins TRBV5-1 to TRBJ1-1, with D maybe TRBD1 (6 bases). Germline CDR1 and CDR2: SGHRS and YFSETQ. V was pared by 4 bases and J by 1 base, with 8 bases between. The CDR3 runs to 13 residues. CDR3 nucleotides: TGCGCCAGCAGCGTGACAGGGAACACTGAAGCTTTCTTT. It encodes CASSVTGNTEAFF. Supplemented by reference TRBV5-1 and TRBJ1-1, the full variable domain reads KAGVTQTPRYLIKTRGQQVTLSCSPISGHRSVSWYQQTPGQGLQFLFEYFSETQRNKGNFPGRFSGRQFSNSRSEMNVSTLELGDSALYLCASSVTGNTEAFFGQGTRLTVV.

The chain uses TRBV29-1 and TRBJ1-1; no clear D gene. CDR1 and CDR2 from the germline V gene are SQVTM and ANQGSEA. V gave up 3 bases and J gave up 3 bases, with 5 bases separating them. This CDR3 spans 11 amino acids. The CDR3 sequence: CSVEQYTEAFF. The CDR3 DNA follows: TGCAGCGTTGAGCAGTACACTGAAGCTTTCTTT.

This chain uses TRBV2 with TRBJ2-1; 9 nucleotides align to TRBD1. Germline V gene data show CDR1 as SNHLY and CDR2 as FYNNEI. This CDR3 is built from 17 residues. Trimming took 5 bases from V and 5 from J; bases not matched to a gene: 13. The DNA for the CDR3 is TGTGCCAGCAGTAGTAAAGGACAGGGGTTTAGTGACAATGAGCAGTTCTTC. Translated: CASSSKGQGFSDNEQFF.

The chain is built from TRBV2 and TRBJ2-1; D may be TRBD2 (5 bases). The CDR3 is 12 amino acids. Germline CDR1 and CDR2: SNHLY and FYNNEI. V was shortened by 3 bases and J by 10 bases, with 10 bases between the two germline ends. Written as DNA, the CDR3 is TGTGCCAGCAGTGACCGAATAGCGGAGCAGTTCTTC. Its translation: CASSDRIAEQFF.

This clone was found once. The chain joins TRBV7-2 to TRBJ1-5; 7 nucleotides agree with TRBD1. The V and J ends lost 1 base and 3 bases, in that order; junction bases with no gene match: 9. The V gene's germline CDR1 is SGHTA and CDR2 FQGNSA. CDR3 size: 17 residues. The CDR3 region is CASSLDIGDRPNQPQHF. Written as DNA, the CDR3 is TGTGCCAGCAGCTTAGATATAGGGGACAGACCCAATCAGCCCCAGCATTTT.

J is TRBJ1-4 and V is TRBV19, with 9 bases fitting TRBD1. Germline V gene sequence: CDR1 LNHDA, CDR2 SQIVND (reference sequence). The CDR3 extends over 19 amino acids. The junction had 14 bases not matched to a gene; V was cut back by 0 bases and J by 6 bases. CDR3 in DNA: TGTGCCAGTAGTATAGACCTGGAGATACAGGGGGCGCATGATGAAAAACTGTTTTTT. Translating it yields CASSIDLEIQGAHDEKLFF.

This clone was found a few times. CDR3 sequence reads: CSVEDPRLAGAYNEQFF. The DNA for the CDR3 is TGCAGCGTTGAAGATCCCAGACTAGCGGGGGCGTACAATGAGCAGTTCTTC. This rearrangement joins TRBV29-1 to TRBJ2-1, with 12 bases fitting TRBD2. In germline, CDR1 is SQVTM, CDR2 ANQGSEA. The CDR3 length is 17 residues. The V gene end was trimmed by 0 bases and the J gene end by 4 bases; junction bases not matched to a gene: 7.

This clone has more than one count but fewer than ten. The gene calls are TRBV9 and TRBJ2-5, with 9 nucleotides matching TRBD2. The germline V gene has CDR1 SGDLS and CDR2 YYNGEE. Germline trimming cut 0 bases from V and 1 base from J; bases unmatched to any gene: 16. This CDR3 spans 20 amino acids. The CDR3 DNA sequence: TGTGCCAGCAGCGTAGTTGGTAGCGGGAGTCCATACCAACCCCAAGAGACCCAGTACTTC. Protein sequence: CASSVVGSGSPYQPQETQYF.

The V call is TRBV9, the J call TRBJ1-5; unclear D gene. The CDR3 spans 14 residues. CDR1 is SGDLS and CDR2 is YYNGEE in the germline V gene. The V gene lost 3 bases and the J gene lost 3 bases, with 10 bases spanning the gap. The CDR3: CASSGGGPNQPQHF. CDR3 nucleotides: TGTGCCAGCAGCGGCGGAGGGCCCAATCAGCCCCAGCATTTT. Variable domain in full (rest from reference TRBV9 and TRBJ1-5): DSGVTQTPKHLITATGQRVTLRCSPRSGDLSVYWYQQSLDQGLQFLIQYYNGEERAKGNILERFSAQQFPDLHSELNLSSLELGDSALYFCASSGGGPNQPQHFGDGTRLSIL.

To note about this clone: Other DNA sequences within the sample encode an identical CDR3. The chain links TRBV16 to TRBJ1-5; 9 bases are shared with TRBD1. Germline V lookup: CDR1 KGHSY, CDR2 FQNENV. The CDR3 runs 16 residues. V lost 0 bases to trimming and J lost 4 bases; unmatched junction nucleotides: 4. The CDR3, as DNA: TGTGCCAGCAGCCAATCATTGACAGGGGGAAATCAGCCCCAGCATTTT. It encodes CASSQSLTGGNQPQHF.

The V call is TRBV5-1, the J call TRBJ2-2; 8 nucleotides line up with TRBD2. The CDR3 is made up of 15 amino acids. Trimming cost V 4 bases and J 6 bases; bases outside gene matches: 8. Germline V gene lookup returns CDR1 SGHRS and CDR2 YFSETQ. The CDR3 loop reads CASSPSGSLAGELFF. CDR3 bases: TGCGCCAGCAGCCCCAGCGGGAGTCTTGCCGGGGAGCTGTTTTTT.

The V gene is TRBV6-5, the J gene TRBJ2-2; D might be TRBD2 (5 bases). V dropped 3 bases and J dropped 7 bases, with 15 bases sitting between them. The CDR3 sequence is 15 residues long. CDR1 and CDR2 from the germline V gene are MNHEY and SVGAGI. CDR3 loop: CASSYLGAGIGELFF. The CDR3 DNA reads as TGTGCCAGCAGTTATTTGGGAGCCGGAATCGGGGAGCTGTTTTTT.

This chain connects TRBV28 to TRBJ2-1; the D gene is possibly TRBD1 (6 bases). V lost 4 bases and J lost 4, with 14 bases in between. Per the germline V gene, CDR1 is MDHEN and CDR2 is SYDVKM. This CDR3 is 15 amino acids long. CDR3 sequence reads: CASSSATDSYNEQFF. DNA of the CDR3: TGTGCCAGCAGTTCGGCAACGGACAGTTACAATGAGCAGTTCTTC.

The V call is TRBV19, the J call TRBJ2-1; no clear D. The V end lost 5 bases, the J end lost 8 bases, and 10 bases lay between the germline ends. Germline V gene sequence: CDR1 LNHDA, CDR2 SQIVND (reference sequence). The CDR3 has 12 residues. CDR3 bases: TGTGCCAGTAGTTCCATGCGCGATGAGCAGTTCTTC. Protein sequence: CASSSMRDEQFF.

Comments on this clone: Germline and junction disagree at one end, which may indicate a read error. This chain uses TRBV2 with TRBJ1-1, with D unclear. The germline CDR1 and CDR2 sequences are SNHLY and FYNNEI. The CDR3 extends over 12 amino acids. The CDR3 sequence is CTSGTENTEAFF. The CDR3, as DNA: TGTACCAGCGGAACAGAGAACACTGAAGCTTTCTTT.